This T cell receptor (beta chain) was sequenced for a study of CXCR3-negative and CXCR3-positive naive CD8 T cells. Findings and caveats of the study: Both naive subsets, CXCR3-negative and CXCR3-positive, displayed similar TRBV-TRBJ usage, unlike memory cells.

The authors made the TRB cDNA libraries by 5' RACE using UMI labels. TCRdb reprocessed the 5' RACE reads and reports one entry per CDR3 protein, with no DNA. The sample data list over 20,000 distinct CDR3 sequences. The CDR3 has 17 residues. Per the germline V gene, CDR1 is MNHEY and CDR2 is SVGAGI. On this clonotype: Its target is unknown.

The chain couples TRBV6-5 to TRBJ2-7; lacking DNA, the TRBD1 call made by TCRdb goes unchecked. The TCR was taken from a human donor in good health. Some clones in this sample may be carry-over from other donors' samples. The sample taken for sequencing was naive CXCR3- CD8+ T cells from blood. Indicated subset: CD45RO-CCR7+CD27+CD95- naive CD8+ T cells lacking CXCR3 (TNR3-). The CDR3 loop reads CASSTTDPGGRTYEQYF.